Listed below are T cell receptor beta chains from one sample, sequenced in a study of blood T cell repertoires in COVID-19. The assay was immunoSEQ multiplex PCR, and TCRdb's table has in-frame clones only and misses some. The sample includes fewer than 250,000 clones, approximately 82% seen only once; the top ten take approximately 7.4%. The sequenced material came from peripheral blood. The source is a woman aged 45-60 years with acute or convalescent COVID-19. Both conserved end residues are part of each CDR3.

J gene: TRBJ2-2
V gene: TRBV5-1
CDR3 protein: CASSLTGTSVAGELFF

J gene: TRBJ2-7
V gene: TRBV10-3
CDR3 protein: CAISERGGSYEQYF

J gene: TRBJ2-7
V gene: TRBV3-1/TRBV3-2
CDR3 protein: CASSEGPGLAGALAYEQYF

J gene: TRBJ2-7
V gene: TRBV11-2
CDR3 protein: CASRTGGTYEQYF

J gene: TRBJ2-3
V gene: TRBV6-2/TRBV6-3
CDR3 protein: CASSVRTGGTDTQYF

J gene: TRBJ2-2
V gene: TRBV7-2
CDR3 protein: CASSPTQGYTGELFF

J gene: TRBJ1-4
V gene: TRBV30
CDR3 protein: CAWRAKRSEKLFF

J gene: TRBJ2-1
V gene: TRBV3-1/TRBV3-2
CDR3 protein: CASNRQGAGGNEQFF

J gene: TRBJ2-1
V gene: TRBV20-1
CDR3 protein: CSASGTRAEEQFF

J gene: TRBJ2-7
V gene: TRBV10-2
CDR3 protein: CASSESLPRQGWDEQYF

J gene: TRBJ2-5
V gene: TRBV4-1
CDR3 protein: CASSPQPTSGRSETQYF

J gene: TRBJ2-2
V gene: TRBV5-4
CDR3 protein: CASSSGLAGVANTGELFF

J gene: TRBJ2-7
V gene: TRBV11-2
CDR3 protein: CASSSGPGDYEQYF

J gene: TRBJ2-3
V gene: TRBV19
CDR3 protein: CASSIGRQGRDTQYF

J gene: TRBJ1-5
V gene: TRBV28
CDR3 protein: CASSLGAGGAYSNQPQHF

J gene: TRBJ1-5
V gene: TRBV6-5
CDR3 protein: CASRGRGGNQPQHF

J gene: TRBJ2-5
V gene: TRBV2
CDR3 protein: CASSETGRNQETQYF

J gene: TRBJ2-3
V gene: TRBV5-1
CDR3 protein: CASSRDSPTDTQYF

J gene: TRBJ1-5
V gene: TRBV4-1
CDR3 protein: CASSQEDSGAQPQHF

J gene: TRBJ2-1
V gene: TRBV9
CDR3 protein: CASSADWLTPNIF

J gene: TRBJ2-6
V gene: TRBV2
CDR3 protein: CASRLAGAGANVLTF

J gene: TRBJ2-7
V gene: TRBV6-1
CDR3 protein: CASRRREGPVNEQYF

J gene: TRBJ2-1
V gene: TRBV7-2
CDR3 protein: CASSSGVRTEQFF

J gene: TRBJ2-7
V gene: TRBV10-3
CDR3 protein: CAISDSARSSYEQYF

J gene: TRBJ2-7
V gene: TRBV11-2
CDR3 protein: CASSTRGHEQYF

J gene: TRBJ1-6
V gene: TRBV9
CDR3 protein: CASSVEARVSSPLHF

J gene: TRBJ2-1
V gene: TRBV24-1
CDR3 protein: CATSGSQSPQFF

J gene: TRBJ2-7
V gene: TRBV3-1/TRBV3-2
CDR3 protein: CASSQALGGQGPPYEQYF

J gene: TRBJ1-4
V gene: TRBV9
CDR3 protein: CASSASGTGNEKLFF

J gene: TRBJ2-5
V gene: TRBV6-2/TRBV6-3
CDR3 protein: CASSYSAGGLQRTQYF

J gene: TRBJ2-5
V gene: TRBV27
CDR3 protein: CASSFQGAGETQYF

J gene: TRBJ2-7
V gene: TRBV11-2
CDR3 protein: CASSLLGLQTYEQYF

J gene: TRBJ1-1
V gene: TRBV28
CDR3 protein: CASRLSGLTEAFF

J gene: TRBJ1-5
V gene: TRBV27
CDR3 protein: CASSSIGTGDAPQHF

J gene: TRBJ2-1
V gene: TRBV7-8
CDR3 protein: CASSRDRDNYNEQFF

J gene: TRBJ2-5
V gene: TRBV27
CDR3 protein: CASSLRPSGIQETQYF

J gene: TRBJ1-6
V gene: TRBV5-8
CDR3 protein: CASSFGRGLSPLHF

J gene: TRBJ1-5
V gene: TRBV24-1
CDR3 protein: CATSDNDRVGQPQHF

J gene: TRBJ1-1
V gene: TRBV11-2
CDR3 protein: CASSLGETEAFF

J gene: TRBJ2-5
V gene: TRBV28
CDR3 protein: CASSLGPSVAETQYF

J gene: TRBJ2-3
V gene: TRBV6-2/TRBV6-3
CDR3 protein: CASSYSALDLDTQYF

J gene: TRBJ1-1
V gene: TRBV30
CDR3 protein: CAWSSSRDRGRLAFF

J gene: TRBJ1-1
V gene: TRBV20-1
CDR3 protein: CSASAFLHGQGTLNTEAFF

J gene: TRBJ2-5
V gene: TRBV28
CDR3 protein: CASSTYRGLAGESRETQYF

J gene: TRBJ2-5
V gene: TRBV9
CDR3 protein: CASSLEGTTRETQYF

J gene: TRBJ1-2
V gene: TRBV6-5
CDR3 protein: CASSSEAQGGNYGYTF

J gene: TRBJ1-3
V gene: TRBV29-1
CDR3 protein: CSVDDDRLNTIYF

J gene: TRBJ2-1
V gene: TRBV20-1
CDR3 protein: CSASKDFEQFF

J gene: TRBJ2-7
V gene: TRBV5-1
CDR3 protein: CASSFAGGSSYEQYF

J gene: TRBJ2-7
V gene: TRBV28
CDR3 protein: CASSLFVGQGNSEQYF

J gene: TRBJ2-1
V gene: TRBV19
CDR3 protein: CASSPRGAYNEQFF

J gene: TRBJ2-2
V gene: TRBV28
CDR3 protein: CASRLSQVNTGELFF

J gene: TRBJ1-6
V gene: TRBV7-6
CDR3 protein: CASSSGQGYNSPLHF

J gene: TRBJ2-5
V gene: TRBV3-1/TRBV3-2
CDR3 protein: CASRPQGTQETQYF